This T cell receptor beta chain derives from a study of T cells after yellow fever vaccination. Overall study context: Flow sorting relied on CD3, CD45RA, CCR7 and CD95 to obtain EM, EMRA, CM and Tscm memory subsets. The study's findings and limits: Detection of almost all vaccine-responding clonotypes in sorted memory subsets failed on day 0. Weaker overall was a secondary response that nonetheless peaked faster, on day 5 versus 15.

Trimming took off 0 bases at V and 1 base at J, with 11 bases between the two ends. Germline V lookup: CDR1 SGHRS, CDR2 YFSETQ. The CDR3 spans 16 residues. Note on this clonotype: A much larger clone is a single base away; this may be a read error.

A single record per CDR3 protein comes from TCRdb applying MiXCR to the 5' RACE reads. The sample contains tens of thousands of distinct CDR3 sequences, about 10% of which appear only once. The chain has TRBV5-1 and TRBJ2-1; D tentatively fits TRBD1 or TRBD2 (5 bases each). The sample in question was PBMCs, either bulk or a sorted T-cell subset (CD4+, CD8+, memory, or dextramer-sorted; not recorded which), obtained approximately 16 days after the first yellow fever vaccination. This TCR was recovered from a man between 18 and 35 years old who received the YFV17D yellow fever vaccine. CDR3 region: CASSLGVWGSYNEQFF. In DNA form, the CDR3 reads TGCGCCAGCAGCTTGGGAGTGTGGGGGTCCTACAATGAGCAGTTCTTC.